This is a list of T cell receptor beta chains from one sample in a study of Ad26.COV2.S vaccination and SARS-CoV-2 variants. The protocol was immunoSEQ multiplex PCR, while the TCRdb copy is restricted to in-frame clones and leaves out a portion. The profile covers 300,000 to 400,000 clones, with 86% appearing a single time and 1.9% taken by the ten largest. The input for sequencing was peripheral blood, taken in a trial of Ad26.COV2.S vaccine versus placebo. The receptor source for this set is a person aged 18-60 years who received the Ad26.COV2.S COVID-19 vaccine or a placebo. The CDR3 runs from the conserved cysteine through the conserved F or W. The order of the fields is clone size, J gene, D gene, V gene, CDR3 length, CDR3 DNA, CDR3 protein. A D gene is named only where the DNA matches it firmly. Rows may omit the clone size; those that give it use once, few, many or a size class.

>NA|TRBJ1-1|NA|TRBV7-2|15
TGTGCCAGCAGCACCTGGGGGGGTGGGAACACTGAAGCTTTCTTT
CASSTWGGGNTEAFF
>NA|TRBJ2-3|TRBD1|TRBV27|14
TGTGCCAGCAGTTTCCAGGGGGCAACAGATACGCAGTATTTT
CASSFQGATDTQYF
>NA|TRBJ1-5|NA|TRBV4-3|13
TGCGCCAGCAGCCAAGACGGCAATCAGCCCCAGCATTTT
CASSQDGNQPQHF
>few|TRBJ1-4|NA|TRBV18|16
TGTGCCAGCTCAGCCCCGACAGGCCTCCGAAATGAAAAACTGTTTTTT
CASSAPTGLRNEKLFF
>NA|TRBJ2-5|TRBD2|TRBV5-4|19
TGTGCCAGCAGCTTAGGACTAGCGGGGGCGGCCGCGGGTTGGGAGACCCAGTACTTC
CASSLGLAGAAAGWETQYF
>NA|TRBJ1-3|NA|TRBV5-1|14
TGCGCCAGCAGCTTGGGGGGCAGTGGAAACACCATATATTTT
CASSLGGSGNTIYF
>NA|TRBJ1-1|NA|TRBV25-1|15
TGTGCCAGCAGTGATGCGGGACTTGGGGTAGCTGAAGCTTTCTTT
CASSDAGLGVAEAFF
>NA|TRBJ2-5|NA|TRBV10-1|14
TGCGCCAGCAGTGAGTCAGGGGCCCAAGAGACCCAGTACTTC
CASSESGAQETQYF
>many|TRBJ2-2|NA|TRBV5-6|15
TGTGCCAGCAGCATAACTAGGGTGGGCACCGGGGAGCTGTTTTTT
CASSITRVGTGELFF
>NA|TRBJ1-6|NA|TRBV7-9|13
TGTGCCAGCAGCTTAGAACAGGATTCACCCCTCCACTTT
CASSLEQDSPLHF
>NA|TRBJ2-1|NA|TRBV9|13
TGTGCCAGCAGCGTAACCCTCGGGAATGAGCAGTTCTTC
CASSVTLGNEQFF
>NA|TRBJ1-3|NA|TRBV30|15
TGTGCCTGGAGTGTAAAGGAACTCTCTGGAAACACCATATATTTT
CAWSVKELSGNTIYF
>NA|TRBJ2-1|TRBD2|TRBV13|16
TGTGCCAGCAGCTACCAACCGGGACTAGCCCCCCATGAGCAGTTCTTC
CASSYQPGLAPHEQFF
>once|TRBJ1-5|NA|TRBV12-3/TRBV12-4|12
TGTGCCAGCACTTGGGAGTCTCAGCCCCAGCATTTT
CASTWESQPQHF
>NA|TRBJ2-1|NA|TRBV25-1|16
TGTGCCAGCAGTGAACGGGTACAGGTCCGCCCCAATGAGCAGTTCTTC
CASSERVQVRPNEQFF
>NA|TRBJ2-5|TRBD1|TRBV5-4|14
TGTGCCAGCAGCGTGGGACAGGGGAAAGAGACCCAGTACTTC
CASSVGQGKETQYF
>NA|TRBJ2-6|NA|TRBV5-1|16
TGCGCCAGCAGCTTGGGGGAAAACTCTGGGGCCAACGTCCTGACTTTC
CASSLGENSGANVLTF
>NA|TRBJ2-5|NA|TRBV11-3|13
TGTGCCAGCAGCTTGAGACCGGAGGAGACCCAGTACTTC
CASSLRPEETQYF
>NA|TRBJ2-2|NA|TRBV5-1|18
TGCGCCAGCAGCTTGGCTAGGGGCGAACTAGCTCTCTCCGGGGAGCTGTTTTTT
CASSLARGELALSGELFF
>NA|TRBJ1-5|TRBD1|TRBV19|14
TGTGCCAGTAGTCGGACAGGTGTGGATCAGCCCCAGCATTTT
CASSRTGVDQPQHF
>NA|TRBJ2-1|NA|TRBV7-3|17
TGTGCCAGCAGCTCGGGCGTGGCGCCGAGATCCTACAATGAGCAGTTCTTC
CASSSGVAPRSYNEQFF
>NA|TRBJ1-2|TRBD1|TRBV19|15
TGTGCCAGTAGTACAGGGACAGGGGCTCCCCATGGCTACACCTTC
CASSTGTGAPHGYTF
>few|TRBJ1-2|TRBD1|TRBV3-1/TRBV3-2|13
TGTGCCAGCAGCCATGACAGGGGGAATGGCTACACCTTC
CASSHDRGNGYTF
>NA|TRBJ2-5|TRBD2|TRBV5-6|17
TGTGCCAGCAGCTTGGGCTCAATAGCGGGAACACAAGAGACCCAGTACTTC
CASSLGSIAGTQETQYF
>NA|TRBJ2-2|TRBD2|TRBV5-5|15
TGTGCCAGCAGCTTCGGCGGGGGGAACACCGGGGAGCTGTTTTTT
CASSFGGGNTGELFF
>NA|TRBJ1-2|TRBD1|TRBV5-4|13
TGTGCCAGCAGAAGACAGGGGTCGTATGGCTACACCTTC
CASRRQGSYGYTF
>NA|TRBJ2-7|TRBD2|TRBV10-2|16
TGCGCCAGCAGTGAGTCCCGCCTAGCGGGGGTCTACGAGCAGTACTTC
CASSESRLAGVYEQYF
>NA|TRBJ2-7|TRBD1|TRBV18|15
TGTGCCAGCTCCCTCCGACAGGGGGAGCGAAACGAGCAGTACTTC
CASSLRQGERNEQYF
>NA|TRBJ1-2|NA|TRBV12-5|14
TGTGCTAGTGGTCCCGGGGGGGGCGGCTATGGCTACACCTTC
CASGPGGGGYGYTF
>NA|TRBJ2-3|NA|TRBV9|16
TGTGCCAGCAGCGCCTCGGGGTCTATGGTAGGAAATACGCAGTATTTT
CASSASGSMVGNTQYF
>NA|TRBJ2-5|TRBD1|TRBV5-1|14
TGCGCCAGCAGCACCGGACAGGGCGGGGAGACCCAGTACTTC
CASSTGQGGETQYF
>NA|TRBJ1-3|NA|TRBV6-5|13
TGTGCCAGCAGGAGACAAACTGGAAACACCATATATTTT
CASRRQTGNTIYF
>NA|TRBJ2-7|TRBD2|TRBV3-1/TRBV3-2|18
TGTGCCAGCAGCCCCGATCTCGGGGGAGGGCCTTACTCCTACGAGCAGTACTTC
CASSPDLGGGPYSYEQYF
>NA|TRBJ2-1|NA|TRBV3-1/TRBV3-2|14
TGTGCCAGCAGCCAGACAGGGGAGGGTAGTGAGCAGTTCTTC
CASSQTGEGSEQFF
>NA|TRBJ2-5|NA|TRBV5-4|12
TGTGCCAGCAGCTTGGGTGAGGAAACCCAGTACTTC
CASSLGEETQYF
>NA|TRBJ2-1|TRBD2|TRBV29-1|13
TGCAGCGTTGAGGGGGGGGACCACGTAGAGCAGTTCTTC
CSVEGGDHVEQFF
>NA|TRBJ2-2|NA|TRBV3-1/TRBV3-2|15
TGTGCCAGCAGCCAAGGTGGGAGGAACACCGGGGAGCTGTTTTTT
CASSQGGRNTGELFF
>NA|TRBJ2-3|NA|TRBV7-8|15
TGTGCCAGCAGCTTAGCGGGACCGCTCACAGATACGCAGTATTTT
CASSLAGPLTDTQYF
>NA|TRBJ2-2|NA|TRBV28|15
TGTGCCAGCACTCGGGGTCGGGGAATCAGCGGGGAGCTGTTTTTT
CASTRGRGISGELFF
>NA|TRBJ1-1|NA|TRBV6-4|14
TGTGCCAGCAAGACCCAGGGGATAGACACTGAAGCTTTCTTT
CASKTQGIDTEAFF
>once|TRBJ2-3|NA|TRBV14|14
TGTGCCAGCAGCCTAGGGGGGGCCGTGGATACGCAGTATTTT
CASSLGGAVDTQYF
>NA|TRBJ1-2|NA|TRBV20-1|8
TGCAGTGCTAATGGCTACACCTTC
CSANGYTF